The clone carrying this T cell receptor beta chain was detected ten times or more. The data derive from a study of CDR3 diversity in severe acne. Trimming pared 10 bases from V and 0 bases from J, leaving 9 bases between. CDR3 length: 12 residues. Germline V gives CDR1 MNHNS, CDR2 SASEGT. A single record per CDR3 protein comes from TCRdb applying MiXCR to the PCR reads. Among some 85,000 distinct CDR3 sequences listed, roughly 49% were seen once. The sample was blood. The receptor was isolated from a male donor with severe acne vulgaris. The chain links TRBV6-1 to TRBJ1-1, with TRBD1 as a possible D gene (5 bases). CDR3 loop: CAMGEMNTEAFF. CDR3 nucleotides: TGTGCCATGGGGGAGATGAACACTGAAGCTTTCTTT.